This TCR beta chain was profiled in a study of T cell responses to AZD1222 COVID-19 vaccine (dated by TCRdb to about 2021). For the study in its entirety: Because spike-specific TCR depth and breadth did not differ between the two schedules, AZD1222 recipients who got a second dose at roughly 4 weeks were pooled with those who got a second dose at roughly 12 weeks. Trial participants were enrolled into age subgroups of 18-55, 56-69 and 70-plus years, which contained about 150, 28 and 57 TCR-sequenced participants, respectively. A total of about 230 trial participants underwent TCR sequencing, of whom some 210 received two doses of AZD1222 and about 26 received two doses of the MenACWY control vaccine.

Results the study describes overall, beyond this receptor: In the small 56-69-year group, the increase in depth fell short of significance, most likely because of low power. Vaccine-associated CD4 TCRs spanned the whole spike protein, with dominant responses in regions 160-218 and 743-854. Conclusions about previously exposed vaccinees are limited because only 5 or 6 AZD1222 recipients were SARS-CoV-2 seropositive at baseline. Nearly half of unique spike-specific TCRs reportedly recognized epitopes outside regions mutated in the B.1.351 and B.1.1.7 variants. Because no samples from the day 14 peak response were available, repertoires could be characterized only after the peak T cell response. After two AZD1222 doses, both the breadth and the depth of spike-specific TCRs were significantly higher than at day 0 and than in MenACWY recipients. Participants were mostly white British and included more females than males, and it was suggested by the authors that clonal diversity may have been underestimated.

The CDR3 regions of human TCRbeta chains were analyzed by immunosequencing. The published analysis was carried out like this. TCRs in the repertoires were compared against a reference library of SARS-CoV-2-specific TCRs that had been generated with the MIRA antigen-specificity platform. Breadth was defined as the fraction of unique TCRs that were SARS-CoV-2-associated, and depth was defined as the fraction of total T cells that were SARS-CoV-2-associated. Each spike-specific TCR was assigned to its reactive spike region and to a CD4 or CD8 class using the MIRA data. Log10-transformed breadth and depth values were compared by one-way ANOVA with Sidak's multiple comparisons tests. TCRdb took over this immuneACCESS table, retaining in-frame rearrangements with V and J assigned. Such tables are incomplete; in checked studies, under half of the missing clones stem from an unresolved V gene, and the remainder is unexplained. For V, J and clone size, that table is used; D and trimming come from the DNA. This sample comprises 100,000 to 150,000 clones, 80% to 90% of them detected only once. The ten largest clones capture more than 7.5% of the sample.

As concerns this clone: This receptor's antigen is unknown. The junction differs from germline at one of its ends, possibly a read error.

The sample's time point, from its label and the paper: baseline before first vaccination. The vaccinee samples were drawn from two UK trials, COV001 and COV002, one of which was a single-blind randomized controlled phase 2/3 trial testing AZD1222 (ChAdOx1 nCoV-19) in healthy adults. For TCRbeta chain sequencing, PBMC samples were collected from trial participants at day 0 and at day 28 after the second dose. Spanning cysteine to phenylalanine, the CDR3 consists of 13 amino acids. The retained sequence is limited to the CDR3, 39 bases, with the frame set at the first base. The germline V gene yields MNHEY for CDR1 and SVGEGT for CDR2.

The sequence was collected from an adult in good health. Recombination joined TRBV6-2 or TRBV6-3 with TRBJ2-7; the junction holds 9 bases that match TRBD1. Sequenced here: peripheral blood, sampled on day 0 of AZD1222 vaccination. The DNA sequence is TGTGCCAGCAGCCTAGTCCCGGGACAGGGCGGGGACTTC. The resulting protein is CASSLVPGQGGDF.